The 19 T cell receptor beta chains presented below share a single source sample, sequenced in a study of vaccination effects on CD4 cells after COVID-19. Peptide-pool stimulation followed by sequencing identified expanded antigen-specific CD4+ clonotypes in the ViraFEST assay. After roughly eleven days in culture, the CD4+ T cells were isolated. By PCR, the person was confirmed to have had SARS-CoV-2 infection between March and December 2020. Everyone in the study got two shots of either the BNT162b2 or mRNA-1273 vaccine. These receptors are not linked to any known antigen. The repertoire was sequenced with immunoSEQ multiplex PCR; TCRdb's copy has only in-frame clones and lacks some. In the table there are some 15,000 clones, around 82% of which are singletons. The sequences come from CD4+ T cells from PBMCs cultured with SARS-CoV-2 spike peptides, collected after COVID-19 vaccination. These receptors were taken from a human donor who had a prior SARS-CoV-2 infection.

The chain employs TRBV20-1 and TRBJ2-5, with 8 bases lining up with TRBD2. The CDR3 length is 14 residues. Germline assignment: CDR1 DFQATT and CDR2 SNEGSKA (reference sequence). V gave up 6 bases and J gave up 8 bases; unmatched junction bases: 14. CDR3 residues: CSASPRGGPVTQYF. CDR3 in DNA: TGCAGTGCAAGTCCCCGGGGGGGCCCAGTTACCCAGTACTTC.

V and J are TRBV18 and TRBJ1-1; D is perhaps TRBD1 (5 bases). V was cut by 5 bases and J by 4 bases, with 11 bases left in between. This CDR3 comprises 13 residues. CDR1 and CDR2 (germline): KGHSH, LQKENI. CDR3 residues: CASSYWGGTEAFF. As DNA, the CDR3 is TGTGCCAGCTCATATTGGGGGGGCACTGAAGCTTTCTTT.

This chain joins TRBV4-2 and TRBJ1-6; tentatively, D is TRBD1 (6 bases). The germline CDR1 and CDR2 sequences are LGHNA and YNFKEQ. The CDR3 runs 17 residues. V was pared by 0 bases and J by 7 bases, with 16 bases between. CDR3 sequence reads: CASSQDLGGGRNSPLHF. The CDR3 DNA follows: TGTGCCAGCAGCCAAGATTTGGGAGGGGGGAGGAATTCACCCCTCCACTTT.

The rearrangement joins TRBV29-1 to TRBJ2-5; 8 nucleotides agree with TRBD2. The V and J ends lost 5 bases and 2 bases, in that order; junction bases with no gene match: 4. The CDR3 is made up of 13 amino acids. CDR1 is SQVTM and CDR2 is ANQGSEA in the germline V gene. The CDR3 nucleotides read TGCAGCGTTTGGGCTAGCGGGCAAGAGACCCAGTACTTC. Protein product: CSVWASGQETQYF.

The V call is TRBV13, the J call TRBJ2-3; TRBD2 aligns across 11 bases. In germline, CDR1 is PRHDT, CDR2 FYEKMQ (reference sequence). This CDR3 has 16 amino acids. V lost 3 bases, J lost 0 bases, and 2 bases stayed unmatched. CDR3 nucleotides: TGTGCCAGCAGCTTGAGACTAGCGGGGAGCACAGATACGCAGTATTTT. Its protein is CASSLRLAGSTDTQYF.

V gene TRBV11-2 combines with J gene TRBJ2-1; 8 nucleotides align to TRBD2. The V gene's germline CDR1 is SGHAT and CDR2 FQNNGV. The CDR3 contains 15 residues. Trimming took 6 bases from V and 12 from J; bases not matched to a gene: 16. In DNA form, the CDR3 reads TGTGCCAGCAGACGATTCGGGGGGGAGGTCGAGGGGCAGTTCTTC. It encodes CASRRFGGEVEGQFF. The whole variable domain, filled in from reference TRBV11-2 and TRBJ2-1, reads EAGVAQSPRYKIIEKRQSVAFWCNPISGHATLYWYQQILGQGPKLLIQFQNNGVVDDSQLPKDRFSAERLKGVDSTLKIQPAKLEDSAVYLCASRRFGGEVEGQFFGPGTRLTVL.

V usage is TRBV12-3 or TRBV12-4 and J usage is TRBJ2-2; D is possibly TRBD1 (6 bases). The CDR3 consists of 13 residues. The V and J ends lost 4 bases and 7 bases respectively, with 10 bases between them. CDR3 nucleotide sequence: TGTGCCAGCAGTTCTGACAGGAGCGGGGAGCTGTTTTTT. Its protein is CASSSDRSGELFF.

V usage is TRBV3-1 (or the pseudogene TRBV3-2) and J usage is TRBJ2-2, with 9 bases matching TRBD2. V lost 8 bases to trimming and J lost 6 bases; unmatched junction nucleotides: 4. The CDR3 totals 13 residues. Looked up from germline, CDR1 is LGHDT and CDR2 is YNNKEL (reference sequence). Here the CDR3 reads CASGGRVSGELFF. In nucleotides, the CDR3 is TGTGCCAGCGGCGGGAGGGTTTCCGGGGAGCTGTTTTTT.

The CDR3 sequence: CASSQTTGVQETQYF. CDR3 nucleotide sequence: TGCGCCAGCAGCCAGACGACAGGGGTCCAAGAGACCCAGTACTTC. The chain links TRBV4-3 to TRBJ2-5; 8 bases align to TRBD1. The CDR3 spans 15 residues. In germline, CDR1 is LGHNA, CDR2 YSLEER. The trim removed 3 bases at V and 1 base at J, leaving 4 bases unmatched.

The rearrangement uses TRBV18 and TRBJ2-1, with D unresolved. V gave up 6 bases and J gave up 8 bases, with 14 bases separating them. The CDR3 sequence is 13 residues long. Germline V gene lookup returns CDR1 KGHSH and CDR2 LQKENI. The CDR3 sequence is CASSLNSGDEQFF. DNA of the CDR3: TGTGCCAGCTCCCTCAACTCTGGGGATGAGCAGTTCTTC. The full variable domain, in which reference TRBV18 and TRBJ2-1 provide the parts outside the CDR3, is NAGVMQNPRHLVRRRGQEARLRCSPMKGHSHVYWYRQLPEEGLKFMVYLQKENIIDESGMPKERFSAEFPKEGPSILRIQQVVRGDSAAYFCASSLNSGDEQFFGPGTRLTVL.

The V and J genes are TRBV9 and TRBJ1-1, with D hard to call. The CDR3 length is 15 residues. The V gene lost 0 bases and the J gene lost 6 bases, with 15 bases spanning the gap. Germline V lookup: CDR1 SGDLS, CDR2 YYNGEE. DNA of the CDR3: TGTGCCAGCAGCGTAGATCCGGGGAGGTGGGCTGAAGCTTTCTTT. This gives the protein CASSVDPGRWAEAFF.

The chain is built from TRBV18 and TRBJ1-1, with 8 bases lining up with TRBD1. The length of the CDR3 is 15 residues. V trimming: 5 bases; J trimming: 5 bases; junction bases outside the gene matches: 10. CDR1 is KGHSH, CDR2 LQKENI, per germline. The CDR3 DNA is TGTGCCAGCTCAAGTTTGCAGGGGGCGCGTACTGAAGCTTTCTTT. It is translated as CASSSLQGARTEAFF.

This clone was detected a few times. The CDR3 is CASRQASGGAYEQYF. The CDR3, as DNA: TGTGCCAGCAGGCAAGCTAGCGGGGGGGCCTACGAGCAGTACTTC. J is TRBJ2-7 and V is TRBV2, with 12 nucleotides matching TRBD2. Per germline, CDR1 SNHLY and CDR2 FYNNEI. The CDR3 has 15 residues. Trimming at V came to 6 bases and at J to 2 bases, leaving 5 bases not matched to a gene. Drawing the rest from reference TRBV2 and TRBJ2-7, the complete variable domain is EPEVTQTPSHQVTQMGQEVILRCVPISNHLYFYWYRQILGQKVEFLVSFYNNEISEKSEIFDDQFSVERPDGSNFTLKIRSTKLEDSAMYFCASRQASGGAYEQYFGPGTRLTVT.

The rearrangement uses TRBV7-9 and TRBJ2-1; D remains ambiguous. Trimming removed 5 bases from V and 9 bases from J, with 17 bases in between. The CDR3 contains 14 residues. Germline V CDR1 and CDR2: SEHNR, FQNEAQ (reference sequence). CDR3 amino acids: CASSAIRSYGEQFF. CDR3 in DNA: TGTGCCAGCAGCGCAATCAGGTCATATGGTGAGCAGTTCTTC.

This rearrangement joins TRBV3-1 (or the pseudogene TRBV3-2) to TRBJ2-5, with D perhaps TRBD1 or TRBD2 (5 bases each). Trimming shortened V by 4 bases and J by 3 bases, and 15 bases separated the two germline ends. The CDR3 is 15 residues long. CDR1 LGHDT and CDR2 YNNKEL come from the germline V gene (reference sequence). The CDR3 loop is CASSLNWDGEETQYF. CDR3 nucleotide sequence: TGTGCCAGCAGCCTAAACTGGGACGGAGAAGAGACCCAGTACTTC.

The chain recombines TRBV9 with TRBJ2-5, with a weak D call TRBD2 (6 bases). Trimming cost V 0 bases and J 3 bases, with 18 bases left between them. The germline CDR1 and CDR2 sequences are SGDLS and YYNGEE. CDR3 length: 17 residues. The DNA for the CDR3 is TGTGCCAGCAGCGTAGGCTTAGCGGAGGGAATTAAAGAGACCCAGTACTTC. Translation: CASSVGLAEGIKETQYF. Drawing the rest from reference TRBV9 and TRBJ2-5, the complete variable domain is DSGVTQTPKHLITATGQRVTLRCSPRSGDLSVYWYQQSLDQGLQFLIQYYNGEERAKGNILERFSAQQFPDLHSELNLSSLELGDSALYFCASSVGLAEGIKETQYFGPGTRLLVL.

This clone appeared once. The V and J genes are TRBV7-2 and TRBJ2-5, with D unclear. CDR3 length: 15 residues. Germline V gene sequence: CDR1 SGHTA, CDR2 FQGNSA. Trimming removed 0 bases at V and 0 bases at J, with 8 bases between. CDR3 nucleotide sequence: TGTGCCAGCAGCTTAGCTCCCTGGGACCAAGAGACCCAGTACTTC. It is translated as CASSLAPWDQETQYF.

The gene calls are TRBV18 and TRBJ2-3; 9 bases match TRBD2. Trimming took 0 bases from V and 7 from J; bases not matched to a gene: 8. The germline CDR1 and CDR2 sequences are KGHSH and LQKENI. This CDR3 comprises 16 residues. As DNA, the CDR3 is TGTGCCAGCTCACCACCGGGGCGGGGGGGCCCGTATACGCAGTATTTT. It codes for CASSPPGRGGPYTQYF. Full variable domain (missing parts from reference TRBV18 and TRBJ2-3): NAGVMQNPRHLVRRRGQEARLRCSPMKGHSHVYWYRQLPEEGLKFMVYLQKENIIDESGMPKERFSAEFPKEGPSILRIQQVVRGDSAAYFCASSPPGRGGPYTQYFGPGTRLTVL.

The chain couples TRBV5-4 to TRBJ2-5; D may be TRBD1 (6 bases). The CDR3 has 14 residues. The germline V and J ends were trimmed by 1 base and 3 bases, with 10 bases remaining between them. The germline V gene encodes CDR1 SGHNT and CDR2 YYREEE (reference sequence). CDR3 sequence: CASSLSAGEETQYF. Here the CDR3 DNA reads TGTGCCAGCAGCTTGTCGGCAGGGGAAGAGACCCAGTACTTC.